This T cell receptor beta chain comes out of a study of low-dose radiotherapy and immunotherapy resistance in tumors. About the study: A dose of 1 Gy per fraction every two weeks went to Cohort 2, totaling 13 Gy over 26 weeks. Administration of intravenous cyclophosphamide at 200 mg/m2 took place every two weeks, one day before radiation and immunotherapy.

In its sample, this clonotype was seen a few times. Time point meaning: after trial treatment. Treatment described: LDRT plus nivolumab, ipilimumab, low-dose cyclophosphamide and aspirin (RACIN trial). Each patient who was eligible had an advanced solid tumor with no tumor-infiltrating lymphocytes. Germline loops: CDR1 SGHKS, CDR2 YYEKEE (reference sequence). The ends were cut back, 5 bases at V and 3 bases at J, with 12 bases in the middle. The CDR3 sequence is 13 residues long. TRAV and TRBV primers primed cDNA for both TCRalpha and TCRbeta. It was with a constant-region primer and a V-primer adapter that TCRs were amplified over roughly 18 PCR cycles. One entry per CDR3 protein, called by TCRdb with MiXCR from the reads. The repertoire includes fewer than 50,000 distinct CDR3 sequences, 20% to 25% of them detected once, and around 9.1% sits in the top ten.

The specimen comprised PBMCs, sampled after low-dose radiotherapy plus immunotherapy. The rearrangement joins TRBV5-5 to TRBJ2-7; D possibly corresponds to TRBD2 (5 bases). The receptor comes from a male donor with prostate cancer. For the CDR3, the DNA is TGTGCCAGCAGGCTCCGGGAACGCTACGAGCAGTACTTC. It yields the protein CASRLRERYEQYF. Supplemented by reference TRBV5-5 and TRBJ2-7, the full variable domain reads DAGVTQSPTHLIKTRGQQVTLRCSPISGHKSVSWYQQVLGQGPQFIFQYYEKEERGRGNFPDRFSARQFPNYSSELNVNALLLGDSALYLCASRLRERYEQYFGPGTRLTVT.